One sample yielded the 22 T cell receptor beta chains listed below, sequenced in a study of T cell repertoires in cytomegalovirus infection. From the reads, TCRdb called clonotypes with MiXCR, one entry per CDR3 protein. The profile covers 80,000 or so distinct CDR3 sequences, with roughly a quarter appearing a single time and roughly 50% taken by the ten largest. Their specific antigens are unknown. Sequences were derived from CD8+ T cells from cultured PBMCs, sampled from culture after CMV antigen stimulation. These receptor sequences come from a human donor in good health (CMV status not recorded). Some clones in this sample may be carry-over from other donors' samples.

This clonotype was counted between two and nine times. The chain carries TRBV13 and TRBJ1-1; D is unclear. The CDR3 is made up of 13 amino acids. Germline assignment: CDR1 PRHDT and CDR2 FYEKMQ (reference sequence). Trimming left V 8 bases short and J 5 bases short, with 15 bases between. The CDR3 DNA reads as TGTGCCAGCGGTCTGGGGAGGAAGACTGAAGCTTTCTTT. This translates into CASGLGRKTEAFF.

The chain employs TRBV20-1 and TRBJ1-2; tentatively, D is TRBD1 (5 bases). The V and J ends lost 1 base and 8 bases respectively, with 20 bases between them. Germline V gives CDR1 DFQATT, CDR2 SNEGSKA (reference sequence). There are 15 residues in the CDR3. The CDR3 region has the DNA TGCAGTGCTAGAGGGGTGGCCGGGGCCCCGGGGGGCTACACCTTC. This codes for CSARGVAGAPGGYTF.

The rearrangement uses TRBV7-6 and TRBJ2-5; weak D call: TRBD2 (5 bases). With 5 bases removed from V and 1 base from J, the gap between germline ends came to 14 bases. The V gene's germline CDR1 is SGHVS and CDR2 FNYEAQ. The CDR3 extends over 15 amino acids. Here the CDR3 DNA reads TGTGCCAGCAGCCCCCCGATAGCGACCCAAGAGACCCAGTACTTC. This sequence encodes CASSPPIATQETQYF.

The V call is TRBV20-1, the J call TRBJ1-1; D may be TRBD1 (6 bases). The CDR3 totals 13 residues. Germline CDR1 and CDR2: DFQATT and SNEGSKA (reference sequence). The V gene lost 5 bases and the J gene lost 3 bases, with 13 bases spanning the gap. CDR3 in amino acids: CSARDISHTEAFF. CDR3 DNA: TGCAGTGCTCGGGACATATCCCACACTGAAGCTTTCTTT.

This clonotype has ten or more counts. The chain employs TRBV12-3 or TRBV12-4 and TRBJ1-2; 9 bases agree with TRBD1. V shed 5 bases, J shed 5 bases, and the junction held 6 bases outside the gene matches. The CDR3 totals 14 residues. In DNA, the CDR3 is TGTGCCAGCAGTACAGGGGGCGCGTTATATGGCTACACCTTC. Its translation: CASSTGGALYGYTF.

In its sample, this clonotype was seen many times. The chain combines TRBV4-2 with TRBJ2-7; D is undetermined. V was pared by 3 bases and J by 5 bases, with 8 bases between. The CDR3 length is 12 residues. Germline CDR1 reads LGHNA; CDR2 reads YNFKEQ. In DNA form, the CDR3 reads TGTGCCAGCAGCCAGGGCCGGGACGAGCAGTACTTC. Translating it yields CASSQGRDEQYF.

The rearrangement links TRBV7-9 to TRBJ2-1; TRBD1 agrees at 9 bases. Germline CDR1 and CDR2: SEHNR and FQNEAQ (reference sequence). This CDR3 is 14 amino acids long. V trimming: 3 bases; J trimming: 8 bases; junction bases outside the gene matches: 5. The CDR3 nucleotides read TGTGCCAGCAGCTTTGGGGACAGGGATGATGAGCAGTTCTTC. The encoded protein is CASSFGDRDDEQFF.

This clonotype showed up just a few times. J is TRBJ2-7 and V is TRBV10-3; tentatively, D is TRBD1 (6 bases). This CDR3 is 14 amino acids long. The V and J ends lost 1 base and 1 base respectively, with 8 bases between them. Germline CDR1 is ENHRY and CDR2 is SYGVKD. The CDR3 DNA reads TGTGCCATCAGTGAGTTGGACAGTTCCTACGAGCAGTACTTC. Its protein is CAISELDSSYEQYF.

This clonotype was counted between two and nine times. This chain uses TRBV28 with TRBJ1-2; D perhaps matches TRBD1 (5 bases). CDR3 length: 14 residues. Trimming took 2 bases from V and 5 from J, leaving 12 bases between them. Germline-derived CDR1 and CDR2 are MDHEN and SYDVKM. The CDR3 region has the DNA TGTGCCAGCAGTTTAGGGGACGGCAGTTATGGCTACACCTTC. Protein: CASSLGDGSYGYTF.

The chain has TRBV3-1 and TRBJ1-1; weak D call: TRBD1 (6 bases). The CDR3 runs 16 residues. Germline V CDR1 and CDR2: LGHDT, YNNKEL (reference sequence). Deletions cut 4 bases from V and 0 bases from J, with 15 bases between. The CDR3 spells CASSREPTGMNTEAFF. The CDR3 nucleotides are TGTGCCAGCAGCCGTGAACCGACAGGCATGAACACTGAAGCTTTCTTT.

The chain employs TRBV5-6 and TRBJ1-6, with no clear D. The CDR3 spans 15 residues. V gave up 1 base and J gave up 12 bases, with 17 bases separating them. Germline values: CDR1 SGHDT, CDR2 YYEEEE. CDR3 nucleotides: TGTGCCAGCAGCTTGATGAGGGCGGTGAGTTTACCCCTCCACTTT. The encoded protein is CASSLMRAVSLPLHF.

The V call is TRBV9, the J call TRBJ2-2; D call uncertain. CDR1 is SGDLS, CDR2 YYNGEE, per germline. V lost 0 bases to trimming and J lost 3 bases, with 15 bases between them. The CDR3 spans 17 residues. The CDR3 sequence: CASSVEANIPDTGELFF. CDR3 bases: TGTGCCAGCAGCGTAGAAGCGAACATACCTGACACCGGGGAGCTGTTTTTT.

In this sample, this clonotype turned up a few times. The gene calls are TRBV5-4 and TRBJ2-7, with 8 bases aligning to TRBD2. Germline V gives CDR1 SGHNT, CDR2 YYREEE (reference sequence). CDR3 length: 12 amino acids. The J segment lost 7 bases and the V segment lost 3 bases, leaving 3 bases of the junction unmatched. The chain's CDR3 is CASSYGGGEQYF. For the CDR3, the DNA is TGTGCCAGCAGCTACGGGGGGGGAGAGCAGTACTTC.

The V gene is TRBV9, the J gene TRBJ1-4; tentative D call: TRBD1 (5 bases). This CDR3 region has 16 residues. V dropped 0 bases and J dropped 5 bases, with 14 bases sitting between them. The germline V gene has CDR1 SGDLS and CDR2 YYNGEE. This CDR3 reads CASSVGEGTLNEKLFF. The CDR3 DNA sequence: TGTGCCAGCAGCGTAGGAGAAGGGACGCTGAATGAAAAACTGTTTTTT.

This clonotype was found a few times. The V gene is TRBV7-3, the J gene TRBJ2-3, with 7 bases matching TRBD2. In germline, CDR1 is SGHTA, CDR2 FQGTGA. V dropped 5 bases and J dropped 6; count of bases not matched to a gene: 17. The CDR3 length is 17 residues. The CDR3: CASSTPLGGGQPDTQYF. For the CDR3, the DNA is TGTGCCAGCAGCACCCCCCTGGGCGGGGGTCAACCGGATACGCAGTATTTT.

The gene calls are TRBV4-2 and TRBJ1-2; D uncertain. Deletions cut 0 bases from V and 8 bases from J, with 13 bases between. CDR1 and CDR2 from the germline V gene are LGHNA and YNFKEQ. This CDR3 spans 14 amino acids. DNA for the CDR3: TGTGCCAGCAGCCAAGATGTAGTATCTAGAGGCTACACCTTC. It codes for CASSQDVVSRGYTF.

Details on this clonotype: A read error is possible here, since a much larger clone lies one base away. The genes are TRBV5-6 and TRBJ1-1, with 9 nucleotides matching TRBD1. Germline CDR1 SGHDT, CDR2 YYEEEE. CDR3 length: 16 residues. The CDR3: CVSPTGGLFMNTEAFF. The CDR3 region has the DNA TGTGTCAGCCCTACAGGGGGCCTATTCATGAACACTGAAGCTTTCTTT.

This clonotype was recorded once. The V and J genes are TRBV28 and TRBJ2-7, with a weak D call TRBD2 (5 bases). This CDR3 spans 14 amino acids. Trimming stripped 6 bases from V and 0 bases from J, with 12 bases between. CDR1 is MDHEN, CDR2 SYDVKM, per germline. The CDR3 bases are TGTGCCAGCAGCATTGGGGAGTCCTCCTACGAGCAGTACTTC. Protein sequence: CASSIGESSYEQYF.

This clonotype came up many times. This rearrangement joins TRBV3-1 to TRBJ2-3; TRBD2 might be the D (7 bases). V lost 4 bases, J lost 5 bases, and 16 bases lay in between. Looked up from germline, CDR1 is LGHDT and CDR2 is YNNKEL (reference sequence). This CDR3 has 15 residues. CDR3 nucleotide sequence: TGTGCCAGCAGCCCTTACGGGGGGCGGTTAGATACGCAGTATTTT. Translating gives CASSPYGGRLDTQYF.

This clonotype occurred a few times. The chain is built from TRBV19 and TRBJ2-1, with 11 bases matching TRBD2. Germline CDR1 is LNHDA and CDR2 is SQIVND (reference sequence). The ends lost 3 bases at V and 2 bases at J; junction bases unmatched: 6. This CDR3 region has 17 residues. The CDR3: CASSIKRTSGPYNEQFF. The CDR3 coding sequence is TGTGCCAGTAGTATCAAAAGGACTAGCGGGCCCTACAATGAGCAGTTCTTC.

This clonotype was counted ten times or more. The CDR3 DNA follows: TGTGCCAGCAGCTTCCCCCCCGATGGGACTAGCGGGAGCCGCTGGGAGCAGTACTTC. The encoded protein is CASSFPPDGTSGSRWEQYF. The chain combines TRBV7-9 with TRBJ2-7; 14 bases map to TRBD2. The length of the CDR3 is 19 residues. Unmatched junction bases numbered 17, after V lost 3 bases and J lost 7 bases. The germline gives CDR1 SEHNR, CDR2 FQNEAQ (reference sequence).

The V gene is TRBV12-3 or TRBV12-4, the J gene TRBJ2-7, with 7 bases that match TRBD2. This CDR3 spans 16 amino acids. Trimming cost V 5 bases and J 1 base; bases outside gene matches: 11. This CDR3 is CASSPLVGGGSYEQYF. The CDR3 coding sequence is TGTGCCAGCAGTCCACTCGTGGGCGGGGGATCCTACGAGCAGTACTTC.